Listed below are T cell receptor beta chains from one sample, sequenced in a study of blood T cell repertoires in COVID-19. Using immunoSEQ multiplex PCR, the repertoire was profiled, and TCRdb retains in-frame clones only, with some absent. The sample records over 45,000 clones, roughly 70% being singletons. The material sequenced was peripheral blood. The receptors were gathered from a woman in her fifties or sixties with active or convalescent COVID-19. CDR3s include the opening cysteine and the closing phenylalanine or tryptophan. A D gene is named only where the DNA matches it firmly. Clone size is given for some rows only: seen once, a few or many times, or a class if the clone is expanded.

clone size: NA; J gene: TRBJ2-7; V gene: TRBV28; D gene: TRBD1; CDR3 DNA: TGTGCCAGCAGTACTCCGGGACAGGCGACCTACGAGCAGTACTTC; CDR3 protein: CASSTPGQATYEQYF
clone size: NA; J gene: TRBJ1-2; V gene: TRBV14; D gene: TRBD1; CDR3 DNA: TGTGCCAGCAGCCAAAATCAGGGGGGAGGTGGCTACACCTTC; CDR3 protein: CASSQNQGGGGYTF
clone size: NA; J gene: TRBJ2-3; V gene: TRBV2; D gene: NA; CDR3 DNA: TGTGCCAGCAGTGTAGAAGATACGCAGTATTTT; CDR3 protein: CASSVEDTQYF
clone size: medium-sized; J gene: TRBJ2-1; V gene: TRBV5-6; D gene: NA; CDR3 DNA: TGTGCCAGCAGCTCTAATATGGATGAGCAGTTCTTC; CDR3 protein: CASSSNMDEQFF
clone size: NA; J gene: TRBJ2-1; V gene: TRBV2; D gene: TRBD2; CDR3 DNA: TGTGCCAGCATTAAGACTAGCGGTTACAATGAGCAGTTCTTC; CDR3 protein: CASIKTSGYNEQFF
clone size: NA; J gene: TRBJ1-1; V gene: TRBV19; D gene: NA; CDR3 DNA: TGTGCCAGTAGCTCAGGCGGGCGGACGAGGGCTGAAGCTTTCTTT; CDR3 protein: CASSSGGRTRAEAFF
clone size: NA; J gene: TRBJ2-3; V gene: TRBV7-2; D gene: TRBD2; CDR3 DNA: TGTGCCAGCAGCTTTACTAGCGAGTGGTCAGATACGCAGTATTTT; CDR3 protein: CASSFTSEWSDTQYF
clone size: NA; J gene: TRBJ2-7; V gene: TRBV29-1; D gene: NA; CDR3 DNA: TGCAGCGTTGAAGGGCGCAGGGGAGAAGGATACGAGCAGTACTTC; CDR3 protein: CSVEGRRGEGYEQYF
clone size: NA; J gene: TRBJ2-7; V gene: TRBV7-9; D gene: NA; CDR3 DNA: TGTGCCAGCAGCTCCGCGGGCTACGAGCAGTACTTC; CDR3 protein: CASSSAGYEQYF
clone size: NA; J gene: TRBJ1-1; V gene: TRBV6-5; D gene: NA; CDR3 DNA: TGTGCCAGCGATACAGGGAACACTGAAGCTTTCTTT; CDR3 protein: CASDTGNTEAFF
clone size: NA; J gene: TRBJ1-5; V gene: TRBV2; D gene: NA; CDR3 DNA: TGTGCCAGCAGTTTTAGAGGCCGGATTGAATCTCAGCCCCAGCATTTT; CDR3 protein: CASSFRGRIESQPQHF
clone size: once; J gene: TRBJ2-3; V gene: TRBV2; D gene: TRBD2; CDR3 DNA: TGTGCCAGCACCGAGGATATAGCGGGAGGTTTGGCCCCAGATACGCAGTATTTT; CDR3 protein: CASTEDIAGGLAPDTQYF
clone size: few; J gene: TRBJ2-2; V gene: TRBV6-6; D gene: NA; CDR3 DNA: TGTGCCAGCAGTTATCAGGGGACCACCGGGGAGCTGTTTTTT; CDR3 protein: CASSYQGTTGELFF
clone size: NA; J gene: TRBJ2-3; V gene: TRBV10-2; D gene: TRBD1; CDR3 DNA: TGCGCCACCTTGGACAGGGGGAAAGACGCAGATACGCAGTATTTT; CDR3 protein: CATLDRGKDADTQYF
clone size: NA; J gene: TRBJ2-1; V gene: TRBV2; D gene: NA; CDR3 DNA: TGTGCCAGCAGCGTATTGAGGTCCCACCAACGCTACCTATACAATGAGCAGTTCTTC; CDR3 protein: CASSVLRSHQRYLYNEQFF
clone size: NA; J gene: TRBJ2-1; V gene: TRBV18; D gene: TRBD1; CDR3 DNA: TGTGCCAGCTCTCCTCCGGGACAGGGGTTCGATGAGCAGTTCTTC; CDR3 protein: CASSPPGQGFDEQFF
clone size: NA; J gene: TRBJ2-5; V gene: TRBV5-1; D gene: NA; CDR3 DNA: TGCGCCAGCAGCTTGGTCCCGTCCCAAGAGACCCAGTACTTC; CDR3 protein: CASSLVPSQETQYF
clone size: NA; J gene: TRBJ2-1; V gene: TRBV5-1; D gene: TRBD2; CDR3 DNA: TGCGCCAGCTTGGGGGGGTACAATGAGCAGTTCTTC; CDR3 protein: CASLGGYNEQFF
clone size: NA; J gene: TRBJ2-5; V gene: TRBV19; D gene: TRBD1; CDR3 DNA: TGTGCCAGTAGCCAGTCTGACAGGGGAAGGGGTCAAGAGACCCAGTACTTC; CDR3 protein: CASSQSDRGRGQETQYF
clone size: NA; J gene: TRBJ2-5; V gene: TRBV3-1/TRBV3-2; D gene: NA; CDR3 DNA: TGTGCCAGCACCCTTGTAGGGCGGACACAAGAGACCCAGTACTTC; CDR3 protein: CASTLVGRTQETQYF